Sequencing of this T cell receptor beta chain was carried out in a study of T cells in Graves' hyperthyroidism and ophthalmopathy. Many counts were recorded for this clonotype. The source material, RNA transcripts, was used to amplify TCR beta CDR3 regions. With the HTBI primer set, the TCR CDR3 went through a first round of RT-PCR. In TCRdb, the multiplex PCR reads were re-called with MiXCR into one record per CDR3 protein. The sample records a few hundred thousand distinct CDR3 sequences, 40% to 55% being singletons. Trimming took 5 bases from V and 7 from J, leaving 12 bases between them. Germline-derived CDR1 and CDR2 are MDHEN and SYDVKM. The CDR3 contains 12 residues.

What was sequenced was peripheral blood or thyroid tissue (not recorded which). This sequence was found in a woman between 18 and 30 years old with Graves' hyperthyroidism. The J gene is TRBJ2-7, the V gene TRBV28; D is uncertain. The CDR3 here is CASSPPWTEQYF. In DNA, the CDR3 is TGTGCCAGCAGTCCCCCGTGGACGGAGCAGTACTTC.